Listed below are T cell receptor beta chains from one sample, sequenced in a study of blood T cells in healthy people across ages. TCRdb reprocessed the 5' RACE reads with MiXCR, giving one entry per CDR3 protein. Among 1.5 million to 2 million distinct CDR3 sequences listed, roughly 52% were seen once. Sequenced material: blood. These receptors all come from a woman between 35 and 50 years old in good health. Both conserved end residues are part of each CDR3.

J gene,V gene,CDR3 protein
TRBJ1-4,TRBV20-1,CSAETGPGEKLFF
TRBJ2-3,TRBV20-1,CSAGTSGAHTETQYF
NA,TRBV7-2,CASSSPRGLETQFF
TRBJ2-1,TRBV28,CASSQPQGSSYNEQFF
TRBJ1-5,TRBV29-1,CGALPGTALVMGSNQPQHF
TRBJ2-1,TRBV7-9,CASSLPSGGLYNEQFF
TRBJ2-7,TRBV27,CASSSGGTGTHEQYF
TRBJ2-3,TRBV7-2,CASSLVGRGYTDTQYF
TRBJ2-5,TRBV5-1,CASSSGLRLPETQYF
TRBJ2-1,TRBV12-3/TRBV12-4,CASSLDASGGARQFF
TRBJ2-3,TRBV2,CASLPPGLARTDTQYF
TRBJ1-6,TRBV2,CASTQGRYNSPLHF
TRBJ2-1,TRBV6-5,CASSADDLAYNEQFF
TRBJ2-5,TRBV15,CATSAAGGETQYF
TRBJ2-1,TRBV4-3,CASSQHRVRSYNEQFF
TRBJ2-2,TRBV9,CASRRTAPNTGELFF
TRBJ2-7,TRBV7-9,CASSLYDRSIEWEQYF
TRBJ2-5,TRBV6-2/TRBV6-3,CASSRLDGKQETQYF
TRBJ2-6,TRBV4-3,CASSPNELDTISGANVLTF
TRBJ2-1,TRBV20-1,CSARPVGRGGVQGEQFF
TRBJ2-6,TRBV5-1,CASVQSGGSGANVLTF
TRBJ2-7,TRBV4-3,CASSKRHRGSYEQYF
TRBJ2-7,TRBV6-1,CASSPLNLAGASEQYF
TRBJ2-1,TRBV6-6,CASSLDTIDNEQFF
TRBJ2-1,TRBV4-3,CASSQEDRGIYNEQFF
TRBJ2-5,TRBV6-1,CAGALRGGPETQYF
TRBJ2-6,TRBV5-1,CASSLRTASSGANVLTF
NA,TRBV5-6,CASSSPGLAGGFYNEQYF
TRBJ2-3,TRBV24-1,CATERTGSTDTQYF
TRBJ2-2,TRBV29-1,CSVGDTSNTGELFF
NA,TRBV6-5,CASKRTVGETQYF
TRBJ2-5,TRBV5-1,CASSLAAETQYF
TRBJ1-4,TRBV4-3,CASSQGYGQGNEKPFF
TRBJ2-7,TRBV24-1,CATSDVLAGVEQYF
TRBJ2-3,TRBV4-2,CASSQELAGGATDTQYF
TRBJ2-7,TRBV27,CASSPVTSRRYF
TRBJ1-1,TRBV6-5,CASRVGMQGEAFF
TRBJ2-3,TRBV20-1,CSASTGFKDTQYF
TRBJ1-5,TRBV7-2,CASSPMGGGDQPQHF
NA,TRBV7-9,CASSSPVGGVLRETQYF
TRBJ2-1,TRBV6-2/TRBV6-3,CASSLGRREFF
TRBJ1-6,TRBV6-1,CAIKKTDNSPLHF
TRBJ2-1,TRBV6-2/TRBV6-3,CASSQTRIAGEQFF
TRBJ1-4,TRBV18,CASSPVDPQANEKLFF
TRBJ2-1,TRBV2,CASSEGDEQFF
TRBJ2-5,TRBV7-2,CASSLLVGTQYF
NA,TRBV12-3/TRBV12-4,CASSLRALGVPYNEQYF
TRBJ2-4,TRBV7-2,CASTLRGAKNIQYF
TRBJ1-5,TRBV4-2,CASKEQGQPQHF
TRBJ2-5,TRBV6-2/TRBV6-3,CASSYGTRSQETQYF
NA,TRBV6-6,CASSGGSPSPYEQYF
NA,TRBV28,CASSSPKGLAGTETQYF
TRBJ1-5,TRBV2,CASSAGRSNQPQHF
TRBJ2-1,TRBV7-3,CASSFLSMTSGGVNEQFF
TRBJ2-3,TRBV27,CASSSLRTSGNTDTQYF
TRBJ2-7,TRBV29-1,CSVVSAYEQYF
TRBJ2-3,TRBV2,CASRFSSVNGVDTQYF
TRBJ2-3,TRBV29-1,CSAEVPTWERPQSYTDTQYF
TRBJ1-1,TRBV29-1,CSVRGEGKGAFF
TRBJ2-7,TRBV7-9,CASEDSESFYEQYF